This record looks at one T cell receptor beta chain sequence and its context. Its antigen is undetermined. In the PCR, 60 Vbeta and 13 Jbeta primers were used. Measured with immunoSEQ multiplex PCR; TCRdb has only the in-frame clones, and not every one. Of about 55,000 clones in the sample, approximately 80% were seen once. Germline-derived CDR1 and CDR2 are ENHRY and SYGVKD. The length of the CDR3 is 15 residues. The V and J ends lost 6 bases and 7 bases, in that order; junction bases with no gene match: 9. This entry is derived from a study of cytomegalovirus exposure and HLA in healthy donors. Study observations and caveats: Analysis performed later found approximately 17,000 TCR beta sequences associated with HLA alleles at 0.05 false discovery rate. A previous analysis found most TCR beta V segments productive roughly 87% or roughly 30% of the time. Highest at DRB1 and lowest at HLA-C, TCR association rates differed among HLA loci in a later analysis. Reports indicate that TCR beta sequences accurately predicted the HLA-A and HLA-B alleles of most subjects.

The chain employs TRBV10-3 and TRBJ2-5; 12 nucleotides align to TRBD2. This clonotype originated in a female donor in good health and CMV-seronegative. The sample consisted of PBMCs. The CDR3 protein is CAISRASGGVGTQYF. DNA of the CDR3: TGTGCCATCAGCCGTGCTAGCGGGGGGGTCGGGACCCAGTACTTC.